Listed below are T cell receptor beta chains from one sample, sequenced in a study of identical twins. TCRdb recomputed calls from the 5' RACE reads with MiXCR, one row per CDR3 protein. Here the sample spans 300,000 or so distinct CDR3 sequences, roughly 10% being singletons. The same data also contributed to another study, on yellow fever vaccine responses in identical twins.

What was sequenced was CD8+ T cells sorted from blood. These receptors were taken from a woman under 30 in good health. The CDR3 runs from the conserved cysteine through the conserved F or W. Each record gives: clone size, J gene, V gene, D gene, CDR3 DNA, CDR3 protein. A D gene is named only where the DNA matches it firmly. Only some rows state a clone size, as once, few, many or a class for expanded clones.

abundance: many
j_gene: TRBJ2-7
v_gene: TRBV15
d_gene: -
CDR3nt: TGTGCCACCAGCAGAGGGTCTTACGAGCAGTACTTC
CDR3aa: CATSRGSYEQYF

abundance: -
j_gene: TRBJ2-3
v_gene: TRBV5-1
d_gene: TRBD2
CDR3nt: TGCGCCAGCAGCTCGGACCCGACGGGGGGGTACACAGATACGCAGTATTTT
CDR3aa: CASSSDPTGGYTDTQYF

abundance: -
j_gene: TRBJ2-2
v_gene: TRBV7-6
d_gene: -
CDR3nt: TGTGCCAGCAGCTCCGGTGGAGGACGGAGATACACCGGGGAGCTGTTTTTT
CDR3aa: CASSSGGGRRYTGELFF

abundance: many
j_gene: TRBJ2-5
v_gene: TRBV13
d_gene: -
CDR3nt: TGTGCCAGCAGCCAACGACAGGCACAAGAGACCCAGTACTTC
CDR3aa: CASSQRQAQETQYF

abundance: -
j_gene: TRBJ2-7
v_gene: TRBV27
d_gene: -
CDR3nt: TGTGCCAGCAGTTTCGCAGCGGGCTCCGAGCAGTACTTC
CDR3aa: CASSFAAGSEQYF

abundance: -
j_gene: TRBJ2-1
v_gene: TRBV6-2/TRBV6-3
d_gene: TRBD2
CDR3nt: TGTGCCAGCAGTTCCGGGACAGGGGGGACTAGCGGGACCTACAATGAGCAGTTCTTC
CDR3aa: CASSSGTGGTSGTYNEQFF

abundance: many
j_gene: TRBJ1-5
v_gene: TRBV7-8
d_gene: TRBD1
CDR3nt: TGTGCCAGCAGCTTAGCATGGACAGGGTTGAATCAGCCCCAGCATTTT
CDR3aa: CASSLAWTGLNQPQHF

abundance: few
j_gene: TRBJ2-2
v_gene: TRBV29-1
d_gene: TRBD2
CDR3nt: TGCAGCTTTGCGAGCGGGGGGACCAACGCCGGGGAGCTGTTTTTT
CDR3aa: CSFASGGTNAGELFF

abundance: -
j_gene: TRBJ2-5
v_gene: TRBV6-5
d_gene: -
CDR3nt: TGTGCCAGCAGTTTCCCGGACGGGGAAACCCAGCACTTC
CDR3aa: CASSFPDGETQHF

abundance: -
j_gene: TRBJ2-1
v_gene: TRBV2
d_gene: -
CDR3nt: TGTGCCAGCAGTGAACAATGGGACAACTTCTACAATGAGCAGTTCTTC
CDR3aa: CASSEQWDNFYNEQFF

abundance: -
j_gene: TRBJ2-7
v_gene: TRBV29-1
d_gene: TRBD2
CDR3nt: TGCAGCGCCGGAGGGGCGGGGGGGCACTCCGAGCAGTACTTC
CDR3aa: CSAGGAGGHSEQYF